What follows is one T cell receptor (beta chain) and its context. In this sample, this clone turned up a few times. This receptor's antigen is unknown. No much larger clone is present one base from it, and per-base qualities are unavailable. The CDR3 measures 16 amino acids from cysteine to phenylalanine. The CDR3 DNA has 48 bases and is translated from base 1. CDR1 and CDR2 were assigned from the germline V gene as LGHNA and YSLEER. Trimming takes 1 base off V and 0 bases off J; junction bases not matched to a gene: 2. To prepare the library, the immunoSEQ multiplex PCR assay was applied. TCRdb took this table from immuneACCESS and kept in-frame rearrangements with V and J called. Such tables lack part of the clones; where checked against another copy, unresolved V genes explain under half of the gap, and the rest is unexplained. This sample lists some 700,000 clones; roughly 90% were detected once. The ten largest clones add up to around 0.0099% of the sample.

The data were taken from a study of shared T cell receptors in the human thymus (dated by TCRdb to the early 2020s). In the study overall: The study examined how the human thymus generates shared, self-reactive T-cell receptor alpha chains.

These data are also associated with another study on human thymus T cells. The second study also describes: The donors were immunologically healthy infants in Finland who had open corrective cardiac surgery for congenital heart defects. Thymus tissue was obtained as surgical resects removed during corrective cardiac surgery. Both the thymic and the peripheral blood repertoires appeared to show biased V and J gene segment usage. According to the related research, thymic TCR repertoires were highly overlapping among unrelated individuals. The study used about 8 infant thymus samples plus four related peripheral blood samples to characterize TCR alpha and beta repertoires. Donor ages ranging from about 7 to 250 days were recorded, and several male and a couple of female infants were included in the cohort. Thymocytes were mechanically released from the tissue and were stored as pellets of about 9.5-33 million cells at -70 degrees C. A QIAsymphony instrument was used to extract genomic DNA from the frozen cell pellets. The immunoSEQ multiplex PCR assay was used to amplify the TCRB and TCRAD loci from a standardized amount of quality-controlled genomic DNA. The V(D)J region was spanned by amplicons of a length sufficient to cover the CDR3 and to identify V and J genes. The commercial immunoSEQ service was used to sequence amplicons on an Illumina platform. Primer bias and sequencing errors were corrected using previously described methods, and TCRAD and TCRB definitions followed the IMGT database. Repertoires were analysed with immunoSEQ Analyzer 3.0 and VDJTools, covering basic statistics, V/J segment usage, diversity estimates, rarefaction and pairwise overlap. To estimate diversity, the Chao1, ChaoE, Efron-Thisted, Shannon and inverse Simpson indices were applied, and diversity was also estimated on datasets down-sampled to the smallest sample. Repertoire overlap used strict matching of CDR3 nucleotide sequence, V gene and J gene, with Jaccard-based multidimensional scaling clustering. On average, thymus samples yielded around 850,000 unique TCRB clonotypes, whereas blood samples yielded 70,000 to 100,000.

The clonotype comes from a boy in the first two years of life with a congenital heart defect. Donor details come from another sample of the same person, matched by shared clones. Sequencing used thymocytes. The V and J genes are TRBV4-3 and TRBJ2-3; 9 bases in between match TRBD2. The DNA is TGCGCCAGCAGCCAAGGGGCGGGAGGGAGCACAGATACGCAGTATTTT. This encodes CASSQGAGGSTDTQYF.